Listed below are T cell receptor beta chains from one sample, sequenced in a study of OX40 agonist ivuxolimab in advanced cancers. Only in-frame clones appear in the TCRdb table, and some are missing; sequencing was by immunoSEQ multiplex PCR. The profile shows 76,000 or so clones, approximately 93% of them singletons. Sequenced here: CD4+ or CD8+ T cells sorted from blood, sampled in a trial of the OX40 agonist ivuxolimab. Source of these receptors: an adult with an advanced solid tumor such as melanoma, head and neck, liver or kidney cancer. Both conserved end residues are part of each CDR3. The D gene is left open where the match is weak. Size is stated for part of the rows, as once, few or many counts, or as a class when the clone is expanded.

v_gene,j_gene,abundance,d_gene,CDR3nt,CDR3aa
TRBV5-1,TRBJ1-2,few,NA,TGCGCCAGCAGCTCCTCCGGGACTTTCAGGACCTTC,CASSSSGTFRTF
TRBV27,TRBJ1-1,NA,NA,TGTGCCAGCACCCCCTCACGAAGCACTGAAGCTTTCTTT,CASTPSRSTEAFF
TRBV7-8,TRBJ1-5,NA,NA,TGTGCCAGCAGCGGGCCGGGACTATTAAACAATCAGCCCCAGCATTTT,CASSGPGLLNNQPQHF
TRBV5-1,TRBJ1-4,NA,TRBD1,TGCGCCAGCAGCTTGGGGGACAGGGGTAATGAAAAACTGTTTTTT,CASSLGDRGNEKLFF
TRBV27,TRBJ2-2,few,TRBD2,TGTGCCAGCAGTTTCCGGACTAGCAGTTACACCGGGGAGCTGTTTTTT,CASSFRTSSYTGELFF
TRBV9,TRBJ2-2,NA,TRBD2,TGTGCCAGCACTAGCGGGGGGGACACCGGGGAGCTGTTTTTT,CASTSGGDTGELFF
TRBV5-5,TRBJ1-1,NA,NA,TGTGCCAGCAGCTTCGAGGGGTTCACTGAAGCTTTCTTT,CASSFEGFTEAFF
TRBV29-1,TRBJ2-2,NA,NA,TGCAGCGTTGCACAAACCGGGGGCTACACCACCGGGGAGCTGTTTTTT,CSVAQTGGYTTGELFF
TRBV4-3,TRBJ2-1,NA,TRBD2,TGCGCCAGCAGCCCACGACTAGCGGGTGCCAATGAGCAGTTCTTC,CASSPRLAGANEQFF
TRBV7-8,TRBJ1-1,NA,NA,TGTGCCAGCAGCTTTTATGACCGGCCGGCCCATGAAGCTTTCTTT,CASSFYDRPAHEAFF
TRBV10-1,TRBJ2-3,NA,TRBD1,TGCGCCAGCAGTGAGTTGGGGACAGGGGAAGATACGCAGTATTTT,CASSELGTGEDTQYF
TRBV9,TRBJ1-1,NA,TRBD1,TGTGCCAGCAGCGTAGGGACAGGGATTGAAGCTTTCTTT,CASSVGTGIEAFF
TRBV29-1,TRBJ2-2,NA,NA,TGCAGCGTTGGGGTCCTGAACACCGGGGAGCTGTTTTTT,CSVGVLNTGELFF
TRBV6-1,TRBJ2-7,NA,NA,TGTGCCAGCAGTGAAACAGGGATTTACGAGCAGTACTTC,CASSETGIYEQYF
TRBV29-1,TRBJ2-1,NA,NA,TGCAGCGTTAGGCTCAATGAGCAGTTCTTC,CSVRLNEQFF
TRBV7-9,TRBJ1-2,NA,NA,TGTGCCAGCAGCTTAGGTTCCGGGGGAAGGGGCTACACCTTC,CASSLGSGGRGYTF
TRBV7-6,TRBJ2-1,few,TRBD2,TGTGCCAGCAGCTTTGGTCGGGGGGCCTACAATGAGCAGTTCTTC,CASSFGRGAYNEQFF
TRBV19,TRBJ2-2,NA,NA,TGTGCCAGTAGTATTGGGACCCTGGGCACCGGGGAGCTGTTTTTT,CASSIGTLGTGELFF
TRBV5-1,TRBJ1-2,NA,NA,TGCGCCAGCAGCTTGGGGGGAAACAGTTTCCTTAACTATGGCTACACCTTC,CASSLGGNSFLNYGYTF
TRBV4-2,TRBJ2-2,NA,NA,TGTGCCAGCAGCCAAGTAGGCTATACCGGGGAGCTGTTTTTT,CASSQVGYTGELFF
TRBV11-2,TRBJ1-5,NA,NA,TGTGCCAGCAGCGAAAAAAGGAATCAGCCCCAGCATTTT,CASSEKRNQPQHF
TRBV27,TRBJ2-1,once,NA,TGTGCCAGCACACGTGGGGACCCCTCCTACAATGAGCAGTTCTTC,CASTRGDPSYNEQFF